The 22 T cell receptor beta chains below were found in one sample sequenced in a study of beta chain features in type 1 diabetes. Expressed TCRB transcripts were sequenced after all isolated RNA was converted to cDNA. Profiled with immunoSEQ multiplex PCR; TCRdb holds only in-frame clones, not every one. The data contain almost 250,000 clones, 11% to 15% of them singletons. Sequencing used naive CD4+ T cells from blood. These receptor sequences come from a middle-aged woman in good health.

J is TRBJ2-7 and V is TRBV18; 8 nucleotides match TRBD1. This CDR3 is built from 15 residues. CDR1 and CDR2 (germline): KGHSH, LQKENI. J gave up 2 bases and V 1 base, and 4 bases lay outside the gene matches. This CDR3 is CASSPQGTGTYEQYF. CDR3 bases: TGTGCCAGCTCACCACAGGGGACAGGTACCTACGAGCAGTACTTC.

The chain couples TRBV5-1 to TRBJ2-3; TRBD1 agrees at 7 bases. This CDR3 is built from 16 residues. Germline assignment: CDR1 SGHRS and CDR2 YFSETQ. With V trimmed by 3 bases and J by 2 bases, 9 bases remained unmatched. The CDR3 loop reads CASSWRRDSLTDTQYF. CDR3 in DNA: TGCGCCAGCAGCTGGCGAAGGGACAGTCTCACAGATACGCAGTATTTT.

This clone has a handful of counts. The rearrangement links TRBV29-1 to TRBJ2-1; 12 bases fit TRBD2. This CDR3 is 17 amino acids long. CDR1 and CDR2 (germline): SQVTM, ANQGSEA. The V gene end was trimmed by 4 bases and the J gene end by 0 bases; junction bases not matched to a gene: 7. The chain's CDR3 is CSVGASGGENSYNEQFF. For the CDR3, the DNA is TGCAGCGTTGGGGCTAGCGGGGGGGAAAACTCCTACAATGAGCAGTTCTTC.

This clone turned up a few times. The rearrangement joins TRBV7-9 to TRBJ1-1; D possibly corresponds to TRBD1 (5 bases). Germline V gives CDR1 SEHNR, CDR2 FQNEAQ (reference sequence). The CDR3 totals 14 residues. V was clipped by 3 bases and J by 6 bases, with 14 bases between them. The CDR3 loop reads CASSFAGVKSEAFF. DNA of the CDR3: TGTGCCAGCAGCTTCGCGGGGGTCAAATCTGAAGCTTTCTTT.

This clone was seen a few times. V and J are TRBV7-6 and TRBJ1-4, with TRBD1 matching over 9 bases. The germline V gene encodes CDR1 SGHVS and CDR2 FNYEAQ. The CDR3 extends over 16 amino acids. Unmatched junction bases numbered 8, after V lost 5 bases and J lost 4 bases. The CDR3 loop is CASSPGTGLFNEKLFF. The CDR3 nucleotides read TGTGCCAGCAGCCCCGGGACAGGGCTTTTTAATGAAAAACTGTTTTTT.

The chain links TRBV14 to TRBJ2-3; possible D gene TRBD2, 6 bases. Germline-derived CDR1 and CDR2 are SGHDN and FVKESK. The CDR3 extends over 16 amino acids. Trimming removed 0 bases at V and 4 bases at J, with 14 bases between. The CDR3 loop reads CASSQERPWRADTQYF. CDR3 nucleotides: TGTGCCAGCAGCCAAGAACGCCCGTGGAGGGCAGATACGCAGTATTTT.

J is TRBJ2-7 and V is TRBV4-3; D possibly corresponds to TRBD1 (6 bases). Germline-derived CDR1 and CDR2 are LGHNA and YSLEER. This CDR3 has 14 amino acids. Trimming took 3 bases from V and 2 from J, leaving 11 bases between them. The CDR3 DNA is TGCGCCAGCAGCCAGTACAGGGCCACCTACGAGCAGTACTTC. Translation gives CASSQYRATYEQYF.

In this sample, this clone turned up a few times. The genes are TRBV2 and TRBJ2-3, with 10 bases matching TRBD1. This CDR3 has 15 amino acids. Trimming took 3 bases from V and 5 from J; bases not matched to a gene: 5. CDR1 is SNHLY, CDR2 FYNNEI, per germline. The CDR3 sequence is CASSDRQGAGDTQYF. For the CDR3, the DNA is TGTGCCAGCAGTGATCGACAGGGGGCCGGAGATACGCAGTATTTT.

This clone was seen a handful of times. For the CDR3, the DNA is TGTGCCATCAACCGGACGGGGGAAAAACTGTTTTTT. It translates to CAINRTGEKLFF. This chain connects TRBV10-3 to TRBJ1-4; D call uncertain. Germline V gene data show CDR1 as ENHRY and CDR2 as SYGVKD. The CDR3 is 12 residues long. Trimming removed 7 bases from V and 8 bases from J, with 11 bases in between.

The DNA of the CDR3 is TGCGCCAGCAGCGAAGCGGGGGGGCTTGGAGAGACCCAGTACTTC. Protein: CASSEAGGLGETQYF. J is TRBJ2-5 and V is TRBV5-1; 10 bases map to TRBD2. There are 15 residues in the CDR3. The V gene's germline CDR1 is SGHRS and CDR2 YFSETQ. V gave up 4 bases and J gave up 4 bases; unmatched junction bases: 7.

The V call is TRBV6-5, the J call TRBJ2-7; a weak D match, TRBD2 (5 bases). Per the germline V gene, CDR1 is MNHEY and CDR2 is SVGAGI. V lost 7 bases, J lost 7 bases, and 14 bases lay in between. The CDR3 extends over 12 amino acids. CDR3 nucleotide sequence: TGTGCCAGCAATCAGCCACCGGGGGAGCAGTACTTC. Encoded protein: CASNQPPGEQYF.

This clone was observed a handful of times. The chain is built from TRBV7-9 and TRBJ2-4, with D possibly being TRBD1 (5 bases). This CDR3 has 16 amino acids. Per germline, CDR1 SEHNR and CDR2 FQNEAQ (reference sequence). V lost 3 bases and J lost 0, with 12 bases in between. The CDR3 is CASSFEGDIAKNIQYF. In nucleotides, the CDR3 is TGTGCCAGCAGCTTTGAAGGGGATATAGCCAAAAACATTCAGTACTTC.

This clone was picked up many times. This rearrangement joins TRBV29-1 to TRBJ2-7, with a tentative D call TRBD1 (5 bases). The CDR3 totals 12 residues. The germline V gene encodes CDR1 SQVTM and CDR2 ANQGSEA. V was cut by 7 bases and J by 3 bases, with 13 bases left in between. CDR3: CSGSGMGYEQYF. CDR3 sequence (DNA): TGCAGCGGTTCAGGGATGGGCTACGAGCAGTACTTC.

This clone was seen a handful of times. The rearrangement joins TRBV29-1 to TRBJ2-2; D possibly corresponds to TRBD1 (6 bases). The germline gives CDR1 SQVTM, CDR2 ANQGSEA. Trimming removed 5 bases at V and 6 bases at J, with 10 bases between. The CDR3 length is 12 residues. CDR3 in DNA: TGCAGCGTTTTAAGGACAGCCGGGGAGCTGTTTTTT. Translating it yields CSVLRTAGELFF.

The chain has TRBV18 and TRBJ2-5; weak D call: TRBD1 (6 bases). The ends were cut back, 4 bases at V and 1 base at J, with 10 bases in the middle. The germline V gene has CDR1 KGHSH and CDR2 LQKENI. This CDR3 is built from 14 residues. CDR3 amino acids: CASSLQGIQETQYF. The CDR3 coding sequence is TGTGCCAGCTCACTACAGGGAATCCAAGAGACCCAGTACTTC.

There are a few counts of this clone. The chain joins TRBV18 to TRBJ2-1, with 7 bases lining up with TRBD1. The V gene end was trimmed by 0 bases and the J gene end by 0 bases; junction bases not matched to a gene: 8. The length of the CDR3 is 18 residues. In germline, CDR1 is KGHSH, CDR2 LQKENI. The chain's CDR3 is CASSPPEGGAGSYNEQFF. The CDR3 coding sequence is TGTGCCAGCTCACCACCGGAAGGGGGCGCAGGCTCCTACAATGAGCAGTTCTTC.

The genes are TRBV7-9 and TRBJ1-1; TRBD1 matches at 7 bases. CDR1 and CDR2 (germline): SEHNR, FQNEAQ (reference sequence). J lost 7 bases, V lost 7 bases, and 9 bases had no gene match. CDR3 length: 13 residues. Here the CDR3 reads CASNDLTGYEAFF. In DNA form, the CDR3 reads TGTGCCAGCAACGATTTGACAGGGTATGAAGCTTTCTTT.

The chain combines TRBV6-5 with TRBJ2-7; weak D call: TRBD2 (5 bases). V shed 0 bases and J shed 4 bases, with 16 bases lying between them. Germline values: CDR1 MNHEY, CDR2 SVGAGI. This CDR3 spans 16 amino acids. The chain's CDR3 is CASSYSYPGEGYEQYF. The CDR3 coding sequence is TGTGCCAGCAGTTACTCCTACCCCGGGGAAGGGTACGAGCAGTACTTC.

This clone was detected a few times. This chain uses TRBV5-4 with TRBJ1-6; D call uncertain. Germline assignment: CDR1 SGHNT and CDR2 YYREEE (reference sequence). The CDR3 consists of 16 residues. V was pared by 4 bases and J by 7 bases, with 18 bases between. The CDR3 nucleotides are TGTGCCAGCAGCGTAACCGGAGGGCAGATAAATTCACCCCTCCACTTT. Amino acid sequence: CASSVTGGQINSPLHF. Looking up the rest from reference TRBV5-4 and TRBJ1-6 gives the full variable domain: ETGVTQSPTHLIKTRGQQVTLRCSSQSGHNTVSWYQQALGQGPQFIFQYYREEENGRGNFPPRFSGLQFPNYSSELNVNALELDDSALYLCASSVTGGQINSPLHFGNGTRLTVT.

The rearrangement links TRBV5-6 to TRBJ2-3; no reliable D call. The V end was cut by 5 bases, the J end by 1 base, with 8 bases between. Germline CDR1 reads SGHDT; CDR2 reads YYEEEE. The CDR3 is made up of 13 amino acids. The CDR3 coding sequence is TGTGCCAGCAGGCGTATAGGCACAGATACGCAGTATTTT. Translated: CASRRIGTDTQYF.

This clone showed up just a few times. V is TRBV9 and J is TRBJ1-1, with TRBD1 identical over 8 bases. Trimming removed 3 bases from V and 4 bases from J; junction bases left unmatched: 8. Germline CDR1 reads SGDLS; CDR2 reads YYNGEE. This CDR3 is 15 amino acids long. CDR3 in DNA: TGTGCCAGCAGCGAATCCCCAGGGGGCCTCACTGAAGCTTTCTTT. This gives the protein CASSESPGGLTEAFF.

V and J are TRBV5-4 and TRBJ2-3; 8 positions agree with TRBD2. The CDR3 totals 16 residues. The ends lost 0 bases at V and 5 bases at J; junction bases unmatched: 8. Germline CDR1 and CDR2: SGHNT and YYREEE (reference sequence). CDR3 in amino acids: CASSLEAAGGGDTQYF. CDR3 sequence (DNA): TGTGCCAGCAGCTTGGAGGCGGCGGGGGGTGGAGATACGCAGTATTTT.